This T cell receptor beta chain was identified during a study of T cell responses to AZD1222 COVID-19 vaccine. In the study overall: Investigators merged groups given second doses at roughly 4 or roughly 12 weeks. Whole-study results and caveats: Only a handful of AZD1222 recipients, more than 5 in all, had baseline seropositivity. Females made up more of the donors, who were largely white British, and clonal diversity may have come out too low. Repertoire collection took place solely once the T cell response had peaked.

About this clone itself: Antigen: not known.

Generated by immunoSEQ multiplex PCR, the TCRdb table keeps only in-frame clones and is missing some. The profile shows about 150,000 clones, 85% to 95% of them singletons. Germline values: CDR1 LNHDA, CDR2 SQIVND (reference sequence). The CDR3 is made up of 15 amino acids. V lost 5 bases to trimming and J lost 6 bases, with 16 bases between them. This clonotype was obtained from an adult in good health. The source was peripheral blood, collected on day 0 of AZD1222 vaccination. The chain joins TRBV19 to TRBJ1-4, with D possibly TRBD1 on 5 matching bases. The CDR3 region has the DNA TGTGCCAGTAGTCCACCGACAGTCTCCTATGAAAAACTGTTTTTT. It specifies CASSPPTVSYEKLFF.